The 8 T cell receptor beta chains below come from one sample, sequenced in a study of blood T cell repertoires in COVID-19. TCRdb's table, derived via immunoSEQ multiplex PCR, lists solely in-frame clones and lacks some. The sample has roughly 290,000 clones, around 85% seen once. What was sequenced was peripheral blood. These receptors were collected from a woman between 45 and 60 years old with active or convalescent COVID-19.

The genes are TRBV4-1 and TRBJ1-3; D gene unclear. Trimming stripped 0 bases from V and 0 bases from J, with 18 bases between. The CDR3 has 19 amino acids. Germline assignment: CDR1 MGHRA and CDR2 YSYEKL. CDR3 sequence: CASSQDRTRTGFSGNTIYF. DNA of the CDR3: TGCGCCAGCAGCCAAGATAGGACGAGAACGGGGTTCTCTGGAAACACCATATATTTT.

The genes are TRBV27 and TRBJ2-7, with a weak D call TRBD2 (5 bases). V was pared by 9 bases and J by 0 bases, with 18 bases between. Per the germline V gene, CDR1 is MNHEY and CDR2 is SMNVEV (reference sequence). The CDR3 consists of 15 residues. The CDR3 DNA reads as TGTGCCAGTCGGCACGGGATGCGCGGCTCCTACGAGCAGTACTTC. Translating gives CASRHGMRGSYEQYF.

The rearrangement joins TRBV6-6 to TRBJ1-2, with a tentative D call TRBD1 (5 bases). Deletions cut 2 bases from V and 3 bases from J, with 7 bases between. The CDR3 has 13 amino acids. The germline V gene encodes CDR1 MNHNY and CDR2 SVGAGI (reference sequence). CDR3 DNA sequence: TGTGCCAGCAGTTACGACAGCTACTATGGCTACACCTTC. Translation gives CASSYDSYYGYTF.

In this sample, this clone turned up once. The rearrangement links TRBV7-6 to TRBJ1-6, with 10 bases matching TRBD1. The CDR3 runs to 17 residues. V lost 1 base and J lost 14; bases outside the gene matches: 14. Germline V gives CDR1 SGHVS, CDR2 FNYEAQ. The CDR3 spells CASSLEDTGTGDFALHF. The CDR3 nucleotides read TGTGCCAGCAGCTTAGAAGATACCGGGACAGGGGATTTCGCCCTCCACTTT.

V gene TRBV6-6 combines with J gene TRBJ2-7, with D unclear. CDR3 size: 11 residues. Looked up from germline, CDR1 is MNHNY and CDR2 is SVGAGI (reference sequence). Deletions cut 6 bases from V and 3 bases from J, with 6 bases between. CDR3 sequence (DNA): TGTGCCAGCAGCATACACTACGAGCAGTACTTC. Translating gives CASSIHYEQYF.

There are many counts of this clone. The chain has TRBV9 and TRBJ2-1; tentatively, D is TRBD2 (6 bases). Trimming left V 4 bases short and J 8 bases short, with 22 bases between. Germline lookup yields CDR1 SGDLS and CDR2 YYNGEE. The CDR3 has 16 residues. In DNA, the CDR3 is TGTGCCAGCAGCCCTTCGGTAGCGGCTGGTCCCCATGAGCAGTTCTTC. Translating it yields CASSPSVAAGPHEQFF.

The chain carries TRBV18 and TRBJ1-1; TRBD1 matches at 9 bases. Germline trimming cut 2 bases from V and 0 bases from J; bases unmatched to any gene: 10. Germline CDR1 and CDR2: KGHSH and LQKENI. The CDR3 has 18 residues. The CDR3 DNA follows: TGTGCCAGCTCACCAAGAGAGCTCACAGGGGGCTTGAACACTGAAGCTTTCTTT. This gives the protein CASSPRELTGGLNTEAFF.

This clone was observed once. The CDR3 region is CASSPGAAGYGYTF. CDR3 bases: TGTGCCAGCTCACCGGGTGCCGCGGGCTATGGCTACACCTTC. This chain uses TRBV18 with TRBJ1-2; D not resolved. In germline, CDR1 is KGHSH, CDR2 LQKENI. With 3 bases removed from V and 4 bases from J, the gap between germline ends came to 12 bases. The CDR3 runs 14 residues.